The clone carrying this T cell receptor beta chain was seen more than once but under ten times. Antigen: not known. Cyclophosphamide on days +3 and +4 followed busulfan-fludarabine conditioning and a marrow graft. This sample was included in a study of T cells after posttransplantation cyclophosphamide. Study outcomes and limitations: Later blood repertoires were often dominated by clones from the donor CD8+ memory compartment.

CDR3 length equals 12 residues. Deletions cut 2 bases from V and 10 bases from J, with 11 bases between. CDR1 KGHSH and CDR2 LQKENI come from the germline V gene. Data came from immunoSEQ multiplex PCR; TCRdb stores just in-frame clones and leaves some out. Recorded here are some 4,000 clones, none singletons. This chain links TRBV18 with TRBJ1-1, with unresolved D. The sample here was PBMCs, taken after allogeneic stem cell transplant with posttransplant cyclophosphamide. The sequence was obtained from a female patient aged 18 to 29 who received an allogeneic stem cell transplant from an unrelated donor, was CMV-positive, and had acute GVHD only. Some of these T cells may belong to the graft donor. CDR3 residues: CASSPGELGAFF. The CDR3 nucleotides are TGTGCCAGCTCACCAGGGGAGCTGGGAGCTTTCTTT.